The T cell receptor beta chain under discussion was sequenced for a study of Graves' ophthalmopathy and Graves' hyperthyroidism. Overall study context: Specimen type is peripheral blood, obtained at initial diagnosis before any treatment.

From RNA, the CDR3 regions of TCR beta chains were amplified and sequenced. An initial RT-PCR round employing HTBI primers preceded a second-round multiplex PCR. TCRdb itself ran the multiplex PCR reads through MiXCR, one entry per CDR3 protein. The sample records around 600,000 distinct CDR3 sequences, roughly 41% being singletons. The V end was cut by 8 bases, the J end by 10 bases, with 17 bases between. This CDR3 has 12 residues. The germline V gene has CDR1 MNHNS and CDR2 SASEGT. Enrollment excluded any patients with other autoimmune diseases, uncontrolled infections, pregnancy or lactation. Reliance was placed on clinical symptoms, serum thyroxine, TRAb, thyroid ultrasound and orbital computed tomography for diagnosis. PBMCs were density-gradient isolated from around 10 ml fresh blood.

This TCR came from an adult man with Graves' ophthalmopathy. The chain uses TRBV6-1 and TRBJ1-1, with TRBD1 as a possible D gene (5 bases). The sequenced sample was peripheral blood. DNA of the CDR3: TGTGCCAGCGCCCTGATCCCGGGACTAGCTTTCTTT. Translated, it gives CASALIPGLAFF.